The 12 T cell receptor beta chains listed next were all sequenced from one sample in a study of blood T cell repertoires in COVID-19. TCRdb's table, derived via immunoSEQ multiplex PCR, lists solely in-frame clones and lacks some. The repertoire consists of about 110,000 clones, with about 85% occurring once and the leading ten covering 3.4%. Source material: peripheral blood. These receptors all come from a man in his forties or fifties with acute or convalescent COVID-19.

This chain links TRBV11-2 with TRBJ1-2, with 7 bases that match TRBD1. V lost 4 bases to trimming and J lost 4 bases; unmatched junction nucleotides: 9. This CDR3 region has 15 residues. The germline gives CDR1 SGHAT, CDR2 FQNNGV. This CDR3 reads CASSSPKGQPYGYTF. The CDR3, as DNA: TGTGCCAGCAGCTCCCCGAAGGGACAGCCCTATGGCTACACCTTC.

This clone was counted between two and nine times. V and J are TRBV24-1 and TRBJ2-3, with no clear D. The CDR3 loop spans 14 amino acids. Trimming removed 3 bases at V and 2 bases at J, with 8 bases between. Germline V CDR1 and CDR2: KGHDR, SFDVKD. Here the CDR3 DNA reads TGTGCCACCAGTGATCTGGGCTACACAGATACGCAGTATTTT. Its protein is CATSDLGYTDTQYF.

This sequence joins TRBV6-2 or TRBV6-3 and TRBJ2-1; 7 bases fit TRBD1. Germline values: CDR1 MNHEY, CDR2 SVGEGT. This CDR3 is built from 14 residues. V trimming: 5 bases; J trimming: 9 bases; junction bases outside the gene matches: 10. This CDR3 is CASSKRTGVREQFF. In DNA form, the CDR3 reads TGTGCCAGCAGTAAAAGAACAGGGGTCCGTGAGCAGTTCTTC.

V gene TRBV3-1 (or the pseudogene TRBV3-2) combines with J gene TRBJ2-3; tentatively, D is TRBD1 (5 bases). Germline V CDR1 and CDR2: LGHDT, YNNKEL (reference sequence). The V end lost 4 bases, the J end lost 7 bases, and 21 bases lay between the germline ends. This CDR3 has 16 amino acids. This CDR3 is CASSPRWAGRTNTQYF. Written as DNA, the CDR3 is TGTGCCAGCAGCCCCCGGTGGGCAGGGCGCACGAATACGCAGTATTTT.

The rearrangement joins TRBV7-2 to TRBJ2-5; possible D gene TRBD1, 5 bases. Germline CDR1 is SGHTA and CDR2 is FQGNSA. Trimming pared 2 bases from V and 0 bases from J, leaving 7 bases between. The CDR3 loop spans 14 amino acids. In nucleotides, the CDR3 is TGTGCCAGCAGCTTAACAGGAAACCAAGAGACCCAGTACTTC. Encoded protein: CASSLTGNQETQYF.

This clone showed up just a few times. V is TRBV27 and J is TRBJ1-6, with D tentatively TRBD1 (6 bases). The V and J ends lost 4 bases and 2 bases respectively, with 12 bases between them. Germline V CDR1 and CDR2: MNHEY, SMNVEV (reference sequence). The CDR3 is 16 residues long. This CDR3 is CASSSLQGPYNSPLHF. CDR3 nucleotide sequence: TGTGCCAGCAGTTCTCTCCAGGGGCCCTATAATTCACCCCTCCACTTT.

The V gene is TRBV5-6, the J gene TRBJ1-2; no reliable D call. The CDR3 is 13 amino acids. Per the germline V gene, CDR1 is SGHDT and CDR2 is YYEEEE. V was shortened by 4 bases and J by 2 bases, with 9 bases between the two germline ends. In DNA, the CDR3 is TGTGCCAGCAGCCCGAGACACAACTATGGCTACACCTTC. It yields the protein CASSPRHNYGYTF.

The gene calls are TRBV30 and TRBJ1-3; D gene ambiguous. The CDR3 totals 13 residues. Per germline, CDR1 GTSNPN and CDR2 SVGIG (reference sequence). Trimming left V 3 bases short and J 0 bases short, with 6 bases between. In nucleotides, the CDR3 is TGTGCCTGGAGGACACGCTCTGGAAACACCATATATTTT. This translates into CAWRTRSGNTIYF. Full variable domain (rest looked up from reference TRBV30 and TRBJ1-3): SQTIHQWPATLVQPVGSPLSLECTVEGTSNPNLYWYRQAAGRGLQLLFYSVGIGQISSEVPQNLSASRPQDRQFILSSKKLLLSDSGFYLCAWRTRSGNTIYFGEGSWLTVV.

V usage is TRBV2 and J usage is TRBJ1-1; 10 bases match TRBD1. The CDR3 sequence is 17 residues long. Trimming cost V 3 bases and J 1 base; bases outside gene matches: 8. The V gene's germline CDR1 is SNHLY and CDR2 FYNNEI. The CDR3 region is CASSDVPGQGTNTEAFF. The CDR3 nucleotides are TGTGCCAGCAGTGACGTCCCGGGACAGGGGACGAACACTGAAGCTTTCTTT.

V is TRBV12-3 or TRBV12-4 and J is TRBJ2-5, with a possible D match to TRBD1 (6 bases). Trimming cost V 5 bases and J 1 base, with 8 bases left between them. This CDR3 has 13 amino acids. CDR3 loop: CASSADSQETQYF. The DNA for the CDR3 is TGTGCCAGCAGTGCGGACAGCCAAGAGACCCAGTACTTC.

This sequence joins TRBV6-6 and TRBJ2-2; TRBD1 matches 9 bases. This CDR3 spans 19 amino acids. Germline assignment: CDR1 MNHNY and CDR2 SVGAGI (reference sequence). After removal of 5 bases from V and 6 bases from J, the junction contained 19 bases not matched to a gene. The chain's CDR3 is CASSLGTGFLSGRAGELFF. CDR3 nucleotide sequence: TGTGCCAGCAGTCTGGGGACAGGGTTTCTTAGCGGGCGGGCCGGGGAGCTGTTTTTT.

This clone was observed a handful of times. The chain employs TRBV7-9 and TRBJ1-4; D gene ambiguous. CDR1 and CDR2 (germline): SEHNR, FQNEAQ (reference sequence). With 1 base removed from V and 0 bases from J, the gap between germline ends came to 6 bases. There are 15 residues in the CDR3. The CDR3 sequence: CASSLGQSTNEKLFF. The CDR3 DNA reads as TGTGCCAGCAGCTTAGGGCAATCAACTAATGAAAAACTGTTTTTT.